The next 20 T cell receptor beta chains were all read from a single sample in a study. TCRdb re-called the RT-PCR reads with MiXCR, one entry per CDR3 protein. The repertoire holds almost 700,000 distinct CDR3 sequences, with approximately 15% as singletons. The sample consisted of memory CD4+ T cells from blood. The source is a female donor in good health, serving as a healthy control.

The rearrangement uses TRBV28 and TRBJ2-7; 7 nucleotides line up with TRBD1. The germline V gene has CDR1 MDHEN and CDR2 SYDVKM. The CDR3 totals 14 residues. Unmatched junction bases numbered 10, after V lost 7 bases and J lost 4 bases. The CDR3 nucleotides are TGTGCCAGCAACAATCGAGGGACAGAGTACGAGCAGTACTTC. It codes for CASNNRGTEYEQYF.

This clonotype was observed many times. V and J are TRBV20-1 and TRBJ2-3; possibly TRBD1 or TRBD2 for D (7 bases each). CDR3 size: 15 residues. Trimming took 0 bases from V and 2 from J, leaving 12 bases between them. Germline CDR1 is DFQATT and CDR2 is SNEGSKA (reference sequence). CDR3 protein: CSARDGRGPTDTQYF. CDR3 DNA: TGCAGTGCTAGAGATGGGAGGGGGCCCACAGATACGCAGTATTTT.

J is TRBJ1-6 and V is TRBV4-1; 11 bases fit TRBD1. The CDR3 is made up of 15 amino acids. Germline trimming cut 3 bases from V and 10 bases from J; bases unmatched to any gene: 5. The V gene's germline CDR1 is MGHRA and CDR2 YSYEKL. The CDR3 nucleotides read TGCGCCAGCAGCCAGACTAGGGACAGGGGGTCACCCCTCCACTTT. Amino acids: CASSQTRDRGSPLHF.

This rearrangement joins TRBV4-1 to TRBJ2-6; D remains unclear. Deletions cut 0 bases from V and 0 bases from J, with 9 bases between. Germline loops: CDR1 MGHRA, CDR2 YSYEKL. The CDR3 extends over 17 amino acids. The CDR3 coding sequence is TGCGCCAGCAGCCAAGAGGGCACCTCCTCTGGGGCCAACGTCCTGACTTTC. This gives the protein CASSQEGTSSGANVLTF.

In its sample, this clonotype was seen many times. The chain joins TRBV11-2 to TRBJ2-1; no definite D call. The CDR3 covers 15 residues. Germline-derived CDR1 and CDR2 are SGHAT and FQNNGV. Trimming pared 4 bases from V and 9 bases from J, leaving 19 bases between. Here the CDR3 DNA reads TGTGCCAGCAGCTCCTGGGCCGAATCAAGGCGTGAGCAGTTCTTC. It is translated as CASSSWAESRREQFF. The whole variable domain, filled in from reference TRBV11-2 and TRBJ2-1, reads EAGVAQSPRYKIIEKRQSVAFWCNPISGHATLYWYQQILGQGPKLLIQFQNNGVVDDSQLPKDRFSAERLKGVDSTLKIQPAKLEDSAVYLCASSSWAESRREQFFGPGTRLTVL.

The chain carries TRBV9 and TRBJ2-7; tentatively, D is TRBD2 (5 bases). V was shortened by 2 bases and J by 7 bases, with 19 bases between the two germline ends. Germline CDR1 reads SGDLS; CDR2 reads YYNGEE. This CDR3 has 15 residues. The DNA of the CDR3 is TGTGCCAGCAGCGTTTTTTCGGGCACCACGGGGGAGCAGTACTTC. This encodes CASSVFSGTTGEQYF.

This clonotype was counted at least ten times. The chain combines TRBV6-2 or TRBV6-3 with TRBJ2-4; the match to TRBD1 covers 7 bases. Per germline, CDR1 MNHEY and CDR2 SVGEGT. The CDR3 sequence is 17 residues long. Germline trimming cut 2 bases from V and 1 base from J; bases unmatched to any gene: 8. DNA for the CDR3: TGTGCCAGCAGTTACACCCGACAGGGCCTCGCCAAAAACATTCAGTACTTC. This translates into CASSYTRQGLAKNIQYF.

This clonotype appeared a few times. The chain couples TRBV28 to TRBJ2-7; D is undetermined. CDR3 length equals 14 residues. CDR1 and CDR2 from the germline V gene are MDHEN and SYDVKM. The V gene lost 5 bases and the J gene lost 6 bases, with 17 bases spanning the gap. The CDR3 region is CASSGRADGVEQYF. CDR3 in DNA: TGTGCCAGCAGTGGACGCGCCGATGGGGTCGAGCAGTACTTC.

This clonotype was detected ten times or more. This chain connects TRBV20-1 to TRBJ2-7, with 7 nucleotides matching TRBD1. The CDR3 is made up of 14 amino acids. The germline V gene has CDR1 DFQATT and CDR2 SNEGSKA (reference sequence). Losses at the gene ends were 6 bases for V and 2 bases for J; bases not matched to a gene: 10. CDR3 protein: CSATRQGRAYEQYF. For the CDR3, the DNA is TGCAGTGCAACTAGACAGGGACGGGCCTACGAGCAGTACTTC.

This clonotype was counted only a few times. The chain uses TRBV5-8 and TRBJ2-1; TRBD2 agrees at 7 bases. The CDR3 is made up of 16 amino acids. Per germline, CDR1 SGHTS and CDR2 YDEGEE. With 3 bases clipped from V and 4 bases from J, the junction kept 10 bases outside the gene matches. This CDR3 reads CASSSSPGLGYNEQFF. For the CDR3, the DNA is TGTGCCAGCAGCTCCTCACCCGGACTAGGGTACAATGAGCAGTTCTTC. The full variable domain, with the rest looked up from reference TRBV5-8 and TRBJ2-1, is EAGVTQSPTHLIKTRGQQATLRCSPISGHTSVYWYQQALGLGLQFLLWYDEGEERNRGNFPPRFSGRQFPNYSSELNVNALELEDSALYLCASSSSPGLGYNEQFFGPGTRLTVL.

This clonotype occurred a few times. The V gene is TRBV20-1, the J gene TRBJ2-4, with D maybe TRBD1 (6 bases). CDR1 is DFQATT, CDR2 SNEGSKA, per germline (reference sequence). The ends were cut back, 7 bases at V and 6 bases at J, with 16 bases in the middle. This CDR3 has 13 residues. CDR3 residues: CSGRQGSVNIQYF. CDR3 sequence (DNA): TGCAGTGGTCGTCAGGGGTCCGTAAACATTCAGTACTTC.

This sequence joins TRBV20-1 and TRBJ2-3; TRBD2 matches 9 bases. This CDR3 is 15 amino acids long. Germline assignment: CDR1 DFQATT and CDR2 SNEGSKA (reference sequence). DNA of the CDR3: TGCAGCTCCGAGGGTCTAGCGGGGCGCACAGATACGCAGTATTTT. Translating it yields CSSEGLAGRTDTQYF.

This clonotype was counted only a few times. This chain uses TRBV5-1 with TRBJ2-5; 7 nucleotides line up with TRBD2. Per the germline V gene, CDR1 is SGHRS and CDR2 is YFSETQ. The V and J ends lost 4 bases and 1 base, in that order; junction bases with no gene match: 10. The CDR3 is made up of 16 amino acids. The CDR3, as DNA: TGCGCCAGCAGCAGAGGAACCGGGACTATCCAAGAGACCCAGTACTTC. Translating gives CASSRGTGTIQETQYF. Together with reference TRBV5-1 and TRBJ2-5, the CDR3 gives the full variable domain: KAGVTQTPRYLIKTRGQQVTLSCSPISGHRSVSWYQQTPGQGLQFLFEYFSETQRNKGNFPGRFSGRQFSNSRSEMNVSTLELGDSALYLCASSRGTGTIQETQYFGPGTRLLVL.

The J gene is TRBJ1-1, the V gene TRBV7-8, with TRBD1 as a possible D gene (5 bases). Trimming shortened V by 7 bases and J by 1 base, and 10 bases separated the two germline ends. This CDR3 comprises 13 residues. CDR1 and CDR2 (germline): SGHVS, FQNEAQ. CDR3 sequence reads: CASTWGGNTEAFF. The CDR3 DNA reads as TGTGCCAGCACCTGGGGGGGGAACACTGAAGCTTTCTTT.

This clonotype was seen ten or more times. The chain uses TRBV29-1 and TRBJ2-7; D remains unclear. This CDR3 is built from 12 residues. Trimming removed 4 bases from V and 3 bases from J, with 10 bases in between. From germline, CDR1 is SQVTM and CDR2 ANQGSEA. The CDR3 here is CSVGVGGYEQYF. The DNA of the CDR3 is TGCAGCGTTGGTGTAGGCGGCTACGAGCAGTACTTC.

This chain joins TRBV20-1 and TRBJ1-2; D possibly corresponds to TRBD1 (6 bases). The CDR3 consists of 15 residues. Deletions cut 5 bases from V and 7 bases from J, with 23 bases between. Per the germline V gene, CDR1 is DFQATT and CDR2 is SNEGSKA (reference sequence). CDR3 loop: CSALPGGKAVAGYTF. The CDR3 DNA is TGCAGTGCTCTACCGGGGGGCAAAGCTGTGGCTGGCTACACCTTC.

The V gene is TRBV5-6, the J gene TRBJ1-1, with D uncertain. Trimming cost V 4 bases and J 1 base, with 14 bases left between them. This CDR3 is 15 amino acids long. Germline assignment: CDR1 SGHDT and CDR2 YYEEEE. The CDR3 here is CASSPTGSQNTEAFF. The CDR3 DNA follows: TGTGCCAGCAGCCCGACTGGCAGCCAGAACACTGAAGCTTTCTTT.

In this sample, this clonotype turned up a few times. The chain combines TRBV11-1 with TRBJ2-6; D is perhaps TRBD2 (5 bases). Germline values: CDR1 SGHAT, CDR2 FQDESV (reference sequence). The CDR3 has 16 residues. Trimming removed 5 bases at V and 0 bases at J, with 11 bases between. The CDR3 loop is CASSPPGSSGANVLTF. In DNA form, the CDR3 reads TGTGCCAGCAGCCCGCCGGGGAGCTCTGGGGCCAACGTCCTGACTTTC.

This clonotype has a handful of counts. CDR3 in amino acids: CASSPLQGENTEAFF. CDR3 in DNA: TGTGCCAGCTCACCACTGCAGGGGGAGAACACTGAAGCTTTCTTT. V gene TRBV18 combines with J gene TRBJ1-1; 7 bases align to TRBD1. The CDR3 is 15 amino acids. CDR1 is KGHSH, CDR2 LQKENI, per germline. V gave up 1 base and J gave up 1 base; unmatched junction bases: 3.

This clonotype was recorded a few times. CDR3 sequence: CASSEAGFNEQYF. The DNA of the CDR3 is TGTGCCAGCAGTGAAGCAGGGTTCAACGAGCAGTACTTC. J is TRBJ2-7 and V is TRBV25-1; tentatively, D is TRBD1 (5 bases). Germline V gene lookup returns CDR1 MGHDK and CDR2 SYGVNS. The CDR3 has 13 amino acids. V was trimmed by 2 bases and J by 5 bases, leaving 10 bases between them.